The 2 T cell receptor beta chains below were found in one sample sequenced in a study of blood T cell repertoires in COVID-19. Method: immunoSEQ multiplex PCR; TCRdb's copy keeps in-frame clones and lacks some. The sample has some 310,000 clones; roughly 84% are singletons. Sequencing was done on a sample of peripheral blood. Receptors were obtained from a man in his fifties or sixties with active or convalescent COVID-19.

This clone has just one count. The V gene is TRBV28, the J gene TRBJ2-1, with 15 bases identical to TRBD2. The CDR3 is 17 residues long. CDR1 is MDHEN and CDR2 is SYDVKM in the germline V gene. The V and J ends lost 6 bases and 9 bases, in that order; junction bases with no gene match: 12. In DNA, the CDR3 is TGTGCCAGCAGCCAATCGGGACTAGCGGGGGGCTTGGGTGAGCAGTTCTTC. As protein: CASSQSGLAGGLGEQFF. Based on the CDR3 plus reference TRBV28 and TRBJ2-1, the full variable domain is DVKVTQSSRYLVKRTGEKVFLECVQDMDHENMFWYRQDPGLGLRLIYFSYDVKMKEKGDIPEGYSVSREKKERFSLILESASTNQTSMYLCASSQSGLAGGLGEQFFGPGTRLTVL.

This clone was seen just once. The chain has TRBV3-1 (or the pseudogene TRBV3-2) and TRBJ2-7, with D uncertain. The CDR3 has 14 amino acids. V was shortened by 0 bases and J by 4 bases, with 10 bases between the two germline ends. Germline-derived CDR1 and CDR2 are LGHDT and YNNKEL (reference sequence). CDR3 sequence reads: CASSQDGPSYEQYF. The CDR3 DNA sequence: TGTGCCAGCAGCCAAGATGGGCCCTCTTACGAGCAGTACTTC.